A single sample is the source of the 20 T cell receptor beta chains below, sequenced in a study of T cells in Graves' hyperthyroidism and ophthalmopathy. Researchers took RNA transcripts and amplified the TCR beta CDR3 regions from them. First-round RT-PCR of the TCR CDR3 relied on the HTBI primer set. TCRdb analysed the multiplex PCR reads with MiXCR anew, one entry per CDR3 protein. The sample has approximately 400,000 distinct CDR3 sequences, around 15% seen once. The sample comprised blood. The receptors stem from a man aged 50-59 years with Graves' ophthalmopathy.

The chain joins TRBV7-8 to TRBJ2-7, with 7 bases matching TRBD2. CDR3 length: 14 residues. V lost 5 bases to trimming and J lost 0 bases; unmatched junction nucleotides: 4. Germline-derived CDR1 and CDR2 are SGHVS and FQNEAQ. The CDR3 DNA sequence: TGTGCCAGCAGCGCTAGCGGAAACTCCTACGAGCAGTACTTC. Its translation is CASSASGNSYEQYF.

This clonotype appeared many times. This CDR3 is CASSFQGAGETQYF. The CDR3 nucleotides read TGCGCCAGCAGCTTTCAGGGGGCCGGGGAGACCCAGTACTTC. The rearrangement joins TRBV5-1 to TRBJ2-5; 8 bases fit TRBD1. Per the germline V gene, CDR1 is SGHRS and CDR2 is YFSETQ. The CDR3 spans 14 residues. V lost 2 bases, J lost 5 bases, and 5 bases stayed unmatched.

J is TRBJ2-3 and V is TRBV4-2; 9 nucleotides line up with TRBD2. Germline V CDR1 and CDR2: LGHNA, YNFKEQ. This CDR3 region has 16 residues. Losses at the gene ends were 4 bases for V and 4 bases for J; bases not matched to a gene: 9. CDR3 in DNA: TGTGCCAGCAGCCCCAGGTCAGCGGGAGGCCCAGATACGCAGTATTTT. Its protein product is CASSPRSAGGPDTQYF.

This clonotype appeared many times. The chain links TRBV12-3 or TRBV12-4 to TRBJ1-3; D is perhaps TRBD1 (6 bases). The CDR3 covers 17 residues. Trimming removed 1 base from V and 4 bases from J, with 17 bases in between. This CDR3 is CASSLVGGSVGGNTIYF. The CDR3 coding sequence is TGTGCCAGCAGTTTAGTCGGGGGCTCTGTTGGAGGAAACACCATATATTTT.

CDR3 region: CSGSTGGRSGNTIYF. The CDR3 DNA reads as TGCAGTGGGTCGACAGGGGGCCGCTCTGGAAACACCATATATTTT. The chain joins TRBV20-1 to TRBJ1-3; 10 nucleotides align to TRBD1. CDR1 and CDR2 (germline): DFQATT, SNEGSKA (reference sequence). The length of the CDR3 is 15 residues. V lost 7 bases, J lost 0 bases, and 6 bases stayed unmatched.

The chain combines TRBV19 with TRBJ2-7; 9 positions agree with TRBD2. The J segment lost 2 bases and the V segment lost 1 base, leaving 6 bases of the junction unmatched. Germline CDR1 LNHDA, CDR2 SQIVND (reference sequence). This CDR3 has 16 residues. DNA of the CDR3: TGTGCCAGTAGTATAGGTAGCGGGAGACGACCCTACGAGCAGTACTTC. Its protein is CASSIGSGRRPYEQYF.

This clonotype was observed many times. V gene TRBV28 combines with J gene TRBJ2-2; TRBD1 might be the D (9 bases). Per the germline V gene, CDR1 is MDHEN and CDR2 is SYDVKM. The CDR3 extends over 19 amino acids. Between the trimmed V and J ends, which lost 6 bases and 2 bases, there was a span of 25 bases. CDR3 amino acids: CASSNLAGWGQGNTGELFF. CDR3 DNA sequence: TGTGCCAGCAGCAACCTAGCGGGCTGGGGACAGGGTAACACCGGGGAGCTGTTTTTT.

With regard to this clonotype: A much larger clone differs from this one at a single base, so this may be a read error. The chain combines TRBV2 with TRBJ2-3; no firm D call. There are 12 residues in the CDR3. Germline loops: CDR1 SNHLY, CDR2 FYNNEI. For the CDR3, the DNA is TGTGCCAGCAGTGAGCTAGAAGATACGCGGTATTTT. Encoded protein: CASSELEDTRYF. Supplemented by reference TRBV2 and TRBJ2-3, the full variable domain reads EPEVTQTPSHQVTQMGQEVILRCVPISNHLYFYWYRQILGQKVEFLVSFYNNEISEKSEIFDDQFSVERPDGSNFTLKIRSTKLEDSAMYFCASSELEDTRYFGPGTRLTVL.

This clonotype was counted a few times. CDR3 DNA sequence: TGTGCCAGCAGTGACGGACTAGCGGGCTTCAATGAGCAGTTCTTC. It specifies CASSDGLAGFNEQFF. The chain has TRBV6-4 and TRBJ2-1; 11 bases agree with TRBD2. The CDR3 spans 15 residues. The V gene end was trimmed by 2 bases and the J gene end by 6 bases; junction bases not matched to a gene: 3. CDR1 is MRHNA, CDR2 SNTAGT, per germline.

Here the CDR3 DNA reads TGTGCCAGCAGCGTAGGGTTGGGGGAAAAACTGTTTTTT. Protein: CASSVGLGEKLFF. The chain uses TRBV9 and TRBJ1-4; D call uncertain. Trimming took 0 bases from V and 8 from J, leaving 8 bases between them. Germline V gives CDR1 SGDLS, CDR2 YYNGEE. CDR3 size: 13 residues.

The rearrangement links TRBV7-9 to TRBJ2-7, with 7 nucleotides matching TRBD1. J lost 2 bases, V lost 3 bases, and 7 bases had no gene match. Germline CDR1 reads SEHNR; CDR2 reads FQNEAQ (reference sequence). CDR3 size: 15 residues. CDR3 in amino acids: CASSFQGDLTYEQYF. Here the CDR3 DNA reads TGTGCCAGCAGCTTTCAGGGGGATCTAACCTACGAGCAGTACTTC.

This clonotype was counted between two and nine times. This chain connects TRBV5-1 to TRBJ2-5; 9 bases agree with TRBD1. Germline-derived CDR1 and CDR2 are SGHRS and YFSETQ. V lost 4 bases, J lost 5 bases, and 9 bases stayed unmatched. The CDR3 is made up of 15 amino acids. Here the CDR3 DNA reads TGCGCCAGCAGCGTGACAGGGGGTGCGTTGGAGACCCAGTACTTC. Its protein product is CASSVTGGALETQYF. Combining the CDR3 with reference TRBV5-1 and TRBJ2-5 gives the whole variable domain KAGVTQTPRYLIKTRGQQVTLSCSPISGHRSVSWYQQTPGQGLQFLFEYFSETQRNKGNFPGRFSGRQFSNSRSEMNVSTLELGDSALYLCASSVTGGALETQYFGPGTRLLVL.

This chain connects TRBV5-1 to TRBJ2-2; D unresolved. From germline, CDR1 is SGHRS and CDR2 YFSETQ. CDR3 length equals 14 residues. Between the trimmed V and J ends, which lost 5 bases and 4 bases, there was a span of 12 bases. CDR3 in DNA: TGCGCCAGCAGTCCTACAGAGATCACCGGGGAGCTGTTTTTT. Residues: CASSPTEITGELFF.

In this sample, this clonotype turned up many times. This CDR3 reads CASSPLSGGTDTQYF. The CDR3 coding sequence is TGTGCCAGCTCACCACTAAGCGGGGGGACAGATACGCAGTATTTT. The chain uses TRBV18 and TRBJ2-3; 9 bases are a match to TRBD2. J lost 3 bases, V lost 1 base, and 2 bases had no gene match. The CDR3 is 15 residues long. Germline V gene data show CDR1 as KGHSH and CDR2 as LQKENI.

This clonotype was counted ten times or more. The V call is TRBV5-1, the J call TRBJ2-7; 9 bases agree with TRBD2. The CDR3 has 16 residues. Trimming removed 0 bases from V and 5 bases from J; junction bases left unmatched: 9. Germline CDR1 and CDR2: SGHRS and YFSETQ. CDR3 bases: TGCGCCAGCAGCTTGGGCTTAGCGGGAGCCCCCCACGAGCAGTACTTC. This encodes CASSLGLAGAPHEQYF. The full variable domain, completed using reference TRBV5-1 and TRBJ2-7, is KAGVTQTPRYLIKTRGQQVTLSCSPISGHRSVSWYQQTPGQGLQFLFEYFSETQRNKGNFPGRFSGRQFSNSRSEMNVSTLELGDSALYLCASSLGLAGAPHEQYFGPGTRLTVT.

This clonotype has at least ten counts. V usage is TRBV20-1 and J usage is TRBJ2-5; 10 positions agree with TRBD2. Trimming took 3 bases from V and 12 from J; bases not matched to a gene: 16. CDR3 length: 15 residues. CDR1 DFQATT and CDR2 SNEGSKA come from the germline V gene (reference sequence). The chain's CDR3 is CSASPSSSGSPLEYF. Here the CDR3 DNA reads TGCAGTGCTAGCCCTTCTTCTAGCGGGAGTCCGCTAGAGTACTTC.

This clonotype was observed many times. The chain links TRBV20-1 to TRBJ2-7; D is unresolved. In germline, CDR1 is DFQATT, CDR2 SNEGSKA (reference sequence). The CDR3 is 13 amino acids. V was pared by 6 bases and J by 3 bases, with 15 bases between. The CDR3 protein is CSAEKLVGYEQYF. The CDR3 DNA is TGCAGTGCCGAAAAATTGGTGGGCTACGAGCAGTACTTC.

This clonotype was observed many times. The chain carries TRBV20-1 and TRBJ2-5; 11 bases align to TRBD2. Germline V lookup: CDR1 DFQATT, CDR2 SNEGSKA (reference sequence). Losses at the gene ends were 4 bases for V and 4 bases for J; bases not matched to a gene: 14. The CDR3 spans 17 residues. CDR3 nucleotides: TGCAGTGCTACGGGTCCGACTAGCGGGATATGGGGAGAGACCCAGTACTTC. Protein sequence: CSATGPTSGIWGETQYF.

The gene calls are TRBV6-1 and TRBJ2-6; TRBD1 matches 9 bases. CDR1 is MNHNS and CDR2 is SASEGT in the germline V gene. V lost 6 bases and J lost 2; bases outside the gene matches: 8. This CDR3 is 17 amino acids long. CDR3 bases: TGTGCCAGCAGCCACAGGGGGCGTTCGACTGGGGCCAACGTCCTGACTTTC. Translated: CASSHRGRSTGANVLTF.

This clonotype was found many times. The chain recombines TRBV2 with TRBJ1-2; 8 bases align to TRBD1. This CDR3 spans 16 amino acids. Germline values: CDR1 SNHLY, CDR2 FYNNEI. V lost 3 bases, J lost 8 bases, and 14 bases stayed unmatched. Here the CDR3 reads CASSEDRYGQGWGYTF. CDR3 nucleotide sequence: TGTGCCAGCAGTGAGGATCGTTACGGACAGGGTTGGGGCTACACCTTC.